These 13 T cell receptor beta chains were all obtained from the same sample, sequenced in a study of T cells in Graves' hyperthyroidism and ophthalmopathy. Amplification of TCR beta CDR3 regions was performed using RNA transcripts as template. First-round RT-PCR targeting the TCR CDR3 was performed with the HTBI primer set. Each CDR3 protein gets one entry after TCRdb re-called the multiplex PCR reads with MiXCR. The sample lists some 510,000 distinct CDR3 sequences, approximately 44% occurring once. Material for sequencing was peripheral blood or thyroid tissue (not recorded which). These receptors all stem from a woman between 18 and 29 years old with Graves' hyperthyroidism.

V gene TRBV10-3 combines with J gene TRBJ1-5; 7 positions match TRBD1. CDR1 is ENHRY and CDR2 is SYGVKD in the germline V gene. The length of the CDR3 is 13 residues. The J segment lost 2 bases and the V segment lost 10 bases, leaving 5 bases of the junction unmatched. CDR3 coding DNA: TGTGCCACCCAGGGGGGACGCAATCAGCCCCAGCATTTT. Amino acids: CATQGGRNQPQHF.

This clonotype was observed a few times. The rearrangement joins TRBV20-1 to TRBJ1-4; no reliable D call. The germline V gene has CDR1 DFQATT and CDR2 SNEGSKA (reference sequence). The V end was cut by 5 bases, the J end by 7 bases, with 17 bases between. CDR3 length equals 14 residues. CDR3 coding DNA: TGCAGTGCTCCAAGGCCCGGGGAACGTGAAAAACTGTTTTTT. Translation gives CSAPRPGEREKLFF.

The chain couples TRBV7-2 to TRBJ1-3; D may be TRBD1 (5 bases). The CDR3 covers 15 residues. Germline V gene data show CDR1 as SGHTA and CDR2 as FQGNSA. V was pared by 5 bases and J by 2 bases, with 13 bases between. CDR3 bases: TGTGCCAGCAGCCCCCCCGGGACGGCTGGAAACACCATATATTTT. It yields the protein CASSPPGTAGNTIYF.

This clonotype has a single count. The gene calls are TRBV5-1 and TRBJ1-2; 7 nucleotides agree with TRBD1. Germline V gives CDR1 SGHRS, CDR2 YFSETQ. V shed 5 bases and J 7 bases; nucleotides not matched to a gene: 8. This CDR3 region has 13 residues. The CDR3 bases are TGCGCCAGCAGTTACGACAGGGACAGTGGCTACACCTTC. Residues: CASSYDRDSGYTF.

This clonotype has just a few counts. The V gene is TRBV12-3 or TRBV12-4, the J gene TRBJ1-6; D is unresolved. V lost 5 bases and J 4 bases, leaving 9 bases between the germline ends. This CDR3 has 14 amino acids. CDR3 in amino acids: CASSREAYNSPLHF. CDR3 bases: TGTGCCAGCAGTCGGGAGGCATATAATTCACCCCTCCACTTT.

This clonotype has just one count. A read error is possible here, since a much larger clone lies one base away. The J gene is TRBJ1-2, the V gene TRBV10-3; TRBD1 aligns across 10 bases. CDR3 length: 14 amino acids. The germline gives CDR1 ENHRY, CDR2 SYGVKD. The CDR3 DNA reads TGTGCCATCAGGTGGGACAGGGGCGATTATGGCTGCACCTTC. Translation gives CAIRWDRGDYGCTF.

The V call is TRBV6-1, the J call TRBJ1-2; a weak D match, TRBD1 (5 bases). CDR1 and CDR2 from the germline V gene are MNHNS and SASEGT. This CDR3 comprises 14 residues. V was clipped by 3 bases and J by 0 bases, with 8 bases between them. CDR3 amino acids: CASSEQGANYGYTF. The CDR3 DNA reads TGTGCCAGCAGTGAGCAGGGTGCTAACTATGGCTACACCTTC.

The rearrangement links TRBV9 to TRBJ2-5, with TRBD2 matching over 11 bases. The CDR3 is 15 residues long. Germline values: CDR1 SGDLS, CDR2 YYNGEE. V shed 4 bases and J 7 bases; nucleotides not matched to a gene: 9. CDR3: CASSNLGTSGRTQYF. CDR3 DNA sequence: TGTGCCAGCAGCAACCTAGGGACTAGCGGTCGGACCCAGTACTTC.

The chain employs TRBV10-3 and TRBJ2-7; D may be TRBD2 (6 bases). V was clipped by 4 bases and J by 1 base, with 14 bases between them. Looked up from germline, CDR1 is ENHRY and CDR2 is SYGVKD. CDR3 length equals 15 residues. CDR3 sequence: CAISARVGGSYEQYF. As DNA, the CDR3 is TGTGCCATCAGTGCTAGAGTGGGGGGTTCCTACGAGCAGTACTTC.

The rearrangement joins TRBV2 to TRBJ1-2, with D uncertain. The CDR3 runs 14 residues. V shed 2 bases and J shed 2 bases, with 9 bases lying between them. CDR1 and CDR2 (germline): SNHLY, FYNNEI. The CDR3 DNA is TGTGCCAGCAGTGAACGGGTGATGAACTATGGCTACACCTTC. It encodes CASSERVMNYGYTF. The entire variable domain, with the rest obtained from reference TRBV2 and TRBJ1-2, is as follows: EPEVTQTPSHQVTQMGQEVILRCVPISNHLYFYWYRQILGQKVEFLVSFYNNEISEKSEIFDDQFSVERPDGSNFTLKIRSTKLEDSAMYFCASSERVMNYGYTFGSGTRLTVV.

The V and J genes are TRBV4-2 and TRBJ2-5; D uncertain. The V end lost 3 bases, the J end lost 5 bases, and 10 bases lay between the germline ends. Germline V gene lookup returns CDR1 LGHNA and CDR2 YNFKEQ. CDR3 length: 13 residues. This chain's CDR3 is CASSQAGWETQYF. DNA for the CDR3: TGTGCCAGCAGCCAGGCTGGGTGGGAGACCCAGTACTTC.

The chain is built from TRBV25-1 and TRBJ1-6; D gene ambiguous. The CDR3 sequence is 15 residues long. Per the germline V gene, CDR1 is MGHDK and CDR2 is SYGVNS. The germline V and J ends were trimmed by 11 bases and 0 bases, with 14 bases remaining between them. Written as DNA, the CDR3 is TGTGCCTGGACGACGGAGAGCTCCTATAATTCACCCCTCCACTTT. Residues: CAWTTESSYNSPLHF.

CDR3 in DNA: TGTGCCAGCCACCCCGGGACACAAGAGACCCAGTACTTC. It translates to CASHPGTQETQYF. The chain has TRBV7-2 and TRBJ2-5; D may be TRBD1 (6 bases). In germline, CDR1 is SGHTA, CDR2 FQGNSA. The ends were cut back, 8 bases at V and 2 bases at J, with 12 bases in the middle. The CDR3 is made up of 13 amino acids.